The 7 T cell receptor beta chains given below trace back to one sample, sequenced in a study of blood T cell repertoires in COVID-19. Using immunoSEQ multiplex PCR, the repertoire was profiled, and TCRdb retains in-frame clones only, with some absent. The sample shows about 260,000 clones, 80% to 90% of them seen only once. The specimen sequenced was PBMCs or T cells enriched from blood (not recorded which). These receptors came from a woman between 18 and 29 years old who had recovered from COVID-19.

The chain employs TRBV6-5 and TRBJ1-4, with 7 positions matching TRBD1. The CDR3 has 15 amino acids. CDR1 and CDR2 from the germline V gene are MNHEY and SVGAGI. Trimming cost V 5 bases and J 1 base; bases outside gene matches: 4. The CDR3 DNA sequence: TGTGCCAGCAGTCAAACAGGGGTAACTAATGAAAAACTGTTTTTT. Translated, it gives CASSQTGVTNEKLFF.

The chain has TRBV7-2 and TRBJ2-2; D uncertain. Trimming left V 5 bases short and J 4 bases short, with 11 bases between. The CDR3 has 14 residues. CDR1 and CDR2 (germline): SGHTA, FQGNSA. CDR3: CASSNKLFTGELFF. For the CDR3, the DNA is TGTGCCAGCAGCAATAAGCTTTTCACCGGGGAGCTGTTTTTT.

The chain uses TRBV4-2 and TRBJ1-3; D is ambiguous. From germline, CDR1 is LGHNA and CDR2 YNFKEQ. CDR3 size: 15 residues. V was shortened by 1 base and J by 0 bases, with 7 bases between the two germline ends. Here the CDR3 DNA reads TGTGCCAGCAGCCAAGGTGACTTCTCTGGAAACACCATATATTTT. This sequence encodes CASSQGDFSGNTIYF.

The chain employs TRBV4-2 and TRBJ1-4, with D uncertain. This CDR3 spans 16 amino acids. Between the trimmed V and J ends, which lost 2 bases and 0 bases, there was a span of 10 bases. Germline CDR1 LGHNA, CDR2 YNFKEQ. The CDR3 DNA follows: TGTGCCAGCAGCCAACTTTCGGGAGCAACTAATGAAAAACTGTTTTTT. It encodes CASSQLSGATNEKLFF.

This chain links TRBV5-1 with TRBJ2-2, with D maybe TRBD1 (5 bases). CDR1 and CDR2 (germline): SGHRS, YFSETQ. V was shortened by 6 bases and J by 3 bases, with 12 bases between the two germline ends. The CDR3 length is 14 residues. The CDR3 reads CASTSQDHTGELFF. Here the CDR3 DNA reads TGCGCCAGCACTTCACAGGATCACACCGGGGAGCTGTTTTTT.

The genes are TRBV5-1 and TRBJ1-4; perhaps TRBD1 as D (5 bases). This CDR3 has 17 amino acids. Germline CDR1 SGHRS, CDR2 YFSETQ. Between the trimmed V and J ends, which lost 0 bases and 4 bases, there was a span of 16 bases. The DNA for the CDR3 is TGCGCCAGCAGCTTGGATCCCCCAGGACACAGTAATGAAAAACTGTTTTTT. Its translation is CASSLDPPGHSNEKLFF.

V usage is TRBV6-1 and J usage is TRBJ2-3, with 7 bases identical to TRBD1. The CDR3 sequence is 17 residues long. V lost 1 base, J lost 1 base, and 8 bases stayed unmatched. Germline V gene sequence: CDR1 MNHNS, CDR2 SASEGT. The chain's CDR3 is CASSEDVETGRTDTQYF. For the CDR3, the DNA is TGTGCCAGCAGTGAAGACGTTGAGACAGGGCGCACAGATACGCAGTATTTT.